This T cell receptor (beta chain) was obtained from a study of radiotherapy plus CTLA-4 blockade in lung cancer. Study-level results: Tumor-origin TCR clones grew in blood after radiotherapy plus ipilimumab.

Each patient with chemo-refractory metastatic non-small-cell lung cancer was treated with focal radiation plus CTLA-4 blockade using ipilimumab. Profiling relied on immunoSEQ multiplex PCR, and the TCRdb table lists in-frame clones only, not all of them. Of more than 55,000 clones detected, 75% to 85% appear once; the ten largest clones hold 4%. This clone was recorded once. No antigen is known for it. The V segment lost 6 bases and the J segment 7 bases; nucleotides outside the gene matches: 6. The V gene's germline CDR1 is MDHEN and CDR2 SYDVKM. This CDR3 contains 13 residues. The V and J genes are TRBV28 and TRBJ1-2, with TRBD1 matching over 9 bases. This clonotype originated in a human donor with non-small cell lung cancer who had a partial response to radiotherapy plus ipilimumab. Sequenced material: peripheral blood, taken from a patient treated with radiotherapy plus ipilimumab. The CDR3 region has the DNA TGTGCCAGCAGATCGGGACAGGGAAGTGGCTACACCTTC. It specifies CASRSGQGSGYTF.